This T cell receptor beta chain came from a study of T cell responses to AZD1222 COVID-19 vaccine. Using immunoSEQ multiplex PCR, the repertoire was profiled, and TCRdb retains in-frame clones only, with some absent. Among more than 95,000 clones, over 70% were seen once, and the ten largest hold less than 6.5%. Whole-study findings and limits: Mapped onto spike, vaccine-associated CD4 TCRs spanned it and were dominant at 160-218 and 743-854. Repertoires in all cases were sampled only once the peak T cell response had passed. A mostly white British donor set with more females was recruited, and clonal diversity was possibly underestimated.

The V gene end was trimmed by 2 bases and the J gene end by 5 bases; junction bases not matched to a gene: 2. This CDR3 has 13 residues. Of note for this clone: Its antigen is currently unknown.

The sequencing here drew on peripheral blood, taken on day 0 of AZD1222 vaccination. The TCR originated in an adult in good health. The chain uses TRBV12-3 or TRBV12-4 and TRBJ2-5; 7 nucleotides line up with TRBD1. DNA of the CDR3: TGTGCCAGCAGTTTAATACAGGGGGAGACCCAGTACTTC. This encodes CASSLIQGETQYF.